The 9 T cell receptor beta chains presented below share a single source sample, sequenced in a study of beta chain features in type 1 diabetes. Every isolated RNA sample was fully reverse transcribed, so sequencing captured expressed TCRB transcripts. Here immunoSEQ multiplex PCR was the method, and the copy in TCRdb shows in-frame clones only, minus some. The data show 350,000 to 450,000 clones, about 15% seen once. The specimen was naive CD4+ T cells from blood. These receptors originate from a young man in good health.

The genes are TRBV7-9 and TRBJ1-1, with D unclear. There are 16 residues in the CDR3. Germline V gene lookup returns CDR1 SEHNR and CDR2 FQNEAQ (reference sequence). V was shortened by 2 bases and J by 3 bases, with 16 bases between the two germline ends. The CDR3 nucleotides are TGTGCCAGCAGCTTAATCCCCCAGAGGAGGGACACTGAAGCTTTCTTT. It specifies CASSLIPQRRDTEAFF.

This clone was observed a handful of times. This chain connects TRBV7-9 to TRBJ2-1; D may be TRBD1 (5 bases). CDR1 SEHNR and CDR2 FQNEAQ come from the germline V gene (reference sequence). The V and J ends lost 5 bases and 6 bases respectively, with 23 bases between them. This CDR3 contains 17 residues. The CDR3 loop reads CASSRRVDRGWGNEQFF. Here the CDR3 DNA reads TGTGCCAGCAGCCGTCGCGTCGACAGAGGTTGGGGCAATGAGCAGTTCTTC.

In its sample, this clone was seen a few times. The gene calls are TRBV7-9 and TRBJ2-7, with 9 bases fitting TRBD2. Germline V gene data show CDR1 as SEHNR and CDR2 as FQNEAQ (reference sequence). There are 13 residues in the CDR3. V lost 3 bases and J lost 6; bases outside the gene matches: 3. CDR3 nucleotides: TGTGCCAGCAGCTTTAGCGGGAGAGGCGAGCAGTACGTC. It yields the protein CASSFSGRGEQYV.

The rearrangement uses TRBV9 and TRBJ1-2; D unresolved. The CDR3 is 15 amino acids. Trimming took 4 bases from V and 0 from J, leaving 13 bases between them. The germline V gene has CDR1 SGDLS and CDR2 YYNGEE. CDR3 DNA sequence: TGTGCCAGCAGCATCTCGGGCAGAACTAACTATGGCTACACCTTC. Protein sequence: CASSISGRTNYGYTF.

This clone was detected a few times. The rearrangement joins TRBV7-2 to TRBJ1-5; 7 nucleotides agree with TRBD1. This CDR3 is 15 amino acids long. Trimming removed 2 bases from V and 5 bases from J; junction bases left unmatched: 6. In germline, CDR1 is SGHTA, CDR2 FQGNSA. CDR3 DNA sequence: TGTGCCAGCAGCTTAAGGCTAGGACAGGATCAGCCCCAGCATTTT. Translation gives CASSLRLGQDQPQHF.

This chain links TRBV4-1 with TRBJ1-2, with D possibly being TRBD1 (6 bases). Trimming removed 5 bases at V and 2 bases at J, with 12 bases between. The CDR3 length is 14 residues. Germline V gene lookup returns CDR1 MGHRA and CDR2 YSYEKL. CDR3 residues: CASSTLTGNYGYTF. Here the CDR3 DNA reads TGCGCCAGCAGCACACTGACAGGCAACTATGGCTACACCTTC.

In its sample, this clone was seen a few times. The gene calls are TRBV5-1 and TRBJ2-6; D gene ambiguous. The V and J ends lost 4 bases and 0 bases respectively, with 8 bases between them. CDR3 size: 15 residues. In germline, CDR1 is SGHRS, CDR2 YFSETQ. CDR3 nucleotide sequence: TGCGCCAGCAGCCAACAGCACTCTGGGGCCAACGTCCTGACTTTC. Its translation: CASSQQHSGANVLTF.

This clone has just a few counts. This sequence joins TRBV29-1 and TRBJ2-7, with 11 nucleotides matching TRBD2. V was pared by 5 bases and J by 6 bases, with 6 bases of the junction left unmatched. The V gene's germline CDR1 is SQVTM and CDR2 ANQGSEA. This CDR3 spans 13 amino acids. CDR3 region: CSVRTSGRGEQYV. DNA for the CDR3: TGCAGCGTTCGAACTAGCGGGAGAGGCGAGCAGTACGTC.

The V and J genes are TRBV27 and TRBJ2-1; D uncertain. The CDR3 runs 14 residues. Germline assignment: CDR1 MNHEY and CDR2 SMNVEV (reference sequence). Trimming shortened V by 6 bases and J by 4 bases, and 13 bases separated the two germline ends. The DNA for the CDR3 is TGTGCCAGCAGCCTCACTTGGGCTTACAATGAGCAGTTCTTC. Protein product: CASSLTWAYNEQFF.